The 18 T cell receptor beta chains given below trace back to one sample, sequenced in a study of blood T cell repertoires in COVID-19. Sequencing used immunoSEQ multiplex PCR; TCRdb keeps in-frame clones, though not all of them. The sample lists approximately 82,000 clones, roughly 90% occurring once. Sequencing was done on a sample of peripheral blood. These receptors all come from a man in his 70s with active or convalescent COVID-19.

This clone was seen more than once but under ten times. The rearrangement uses TRBV28 and TRBJ1-2; 11 nucleotides match TRBD1. The CDR3 has 15 residues. In germline, CDR1 is MDHEN, CDR2 SYDVKM. The trim removed 6 bases at V and 7 bases at J, leaving 10 bases unmatched. This CDR3 reads CASRRTGGSWGGYTF. The CDR3 DNA is TGTGCCAGCAGACGGACAGGGGGCTCTTGGGGTGGCTACACCTTC.

The CDR3 is CASSFLGAEQYF. The CDR3 region has the DNA TGTGCCAGCAGCTTTCTGGGAGCCGAGCAGTACTTC. V gene TRBV5-5 combines with J gene TRBJ2-7; D is possibly TRBD2 (5 bases). V was trimmed by 2 bases and J by 6 bases, leaving 9 bases between them. Looked up from germline, CDR1 is SGHKS and CDR2 is YYEKEE (reference sequence). The CDR3 contains 12 residues.

This sequence joins TRBV18 and TRBJ2-2; D perhaps matches TRBD1 (6 bases). The ends were cut back, 3 bases at V and 4 bases at J, with 9 bases in the middle. This CDR3 region has 14 residues. Germline V gene sequence: CDR1 KGHSH, CDR2 LQKENI. CDR3 DNA sequence: TGTGCCAGCTCACCTACAGGGTCCACCGGGGAGCTGTTTTTT. Amino acids: CASSPTGSTGELFF.

This clone was picked up one time. V is TRBV5-5 and J is TRBJ1-3, with D tentatively TRBD1 (6 bases). The length of the CDR3 is 18 residues. Germline CDR1 SGHKS, CDR2 YYEKEE (reference sequence). Trimming removed 1 base at V and 0 bases at J, with 17 bases between. The CDR3 sequence is CASSLSGGQTFSGNTIYF. The CDR3 region has the DNA TGTGCCAGCAGCTTGAGCGGGGGGCAGACCTTCTCTGGAAACACCATATATTTT.

The chain recombines TRBV7-2 with TRBJ1-6, with D possibly TRBD1 on 5 matching bases. The CDR3 spans 14 residues. CDR1 is SGHTA and CDR2 is FQGNSA in the germline V gene. The V end was cut by 4 bases, the J end by 10 bases, with 14 bases between. Written as DNA, the CDR3 is TGTGCCAGCAGCTCGACAGAGGATAGATCACCCCTCCACTTT. Residues: CASSSTEDRSPLHF.

J is TRBJ1-4 and V is TRBV6-1, with TRBD1 matching over 9 bases. V was pared by 7 bases and J by 8 bases, with 8 bases of the junction left unmatched. The CDR3 spans 14 residues. Germline lookup yields CDR1 MNHNS and CDR2 SASEGT. CDR3 amino acids: CASTSDRGGEKLFF. The CDR3 DNA follows: TGTGCCAGCACCTCCGACAGGGGGGGGGAAAAACTGTTTTTT.

This chain uses TRBV24-1 with TRBJ2-1; 9 positions match TRBD2. In germline, CDR1 is KGHDR, CDR2 SFDVKD. The CDR3 has 16 residues. The V gene end was trimmed by 6 bases and the J gene end by 0 bases; junction bases not matched to a gene: 5. CDR3 DNA: TGTGCCACCAGTCAGGTTAGCGGGAGCTCCTACAATGAGCAGTTCTTC. Amino acid sequence: CATSQVSGSSYNEQFF.

The chain is built from TRBV7-2 and TRBJ1-6, with D perhaps matching TRBD1 (6 bases). Trimming removed 4 bases at V and 7 bases at J, with 8 bases between. The CDR3 is made up of 13 amino acids. Germline V gene lookup returns CDR1 SGHTA and CDR2 FQGNSA. The CDR3 is CASSSQGNSPLHF. The CDR3 nucleotides read TGTGCCAGCAGCTCGCAGGGGAATTCACCCCTCCACTTT.

As to this clone: Germline and junction disagree at one end, which may indicate a read error. The gene calls are TRBV7-7 and TRBJ2-3; D gene uncertain. Germline CDR1 reads SSHAT; CDR2 reads FNYEAQ (reference sequence). The CDR3 is 14 amino acids. The CDR3 reads CASSLSPSTDTQYF. CDR3 bases: TGTGCTAGCAGCTTAAGCCCTAGCACAGATACGCAGTATTTT.

V usage is TRBV2 and J usage is TRBJ2-7; possibly TRBD2 for D (6 bases). V gave up 4 bases and J gave up 4 bases, with 11 bases separating them. There are 13 residues in the CDR3. Germline V CDR1 and CDR2: SNHLY, FYNNEI. The CDR3 region has the DNA TGTGCCAGCAGTGTGGAGGGAAAGTACGAGCAGTACTTC. Translated: CASSVEGKYEQYF.

The genes are TRBV29-1 and TRBJ2-1, with TRBD1 as a possible D gene (5 bases). Germline CDR1 and CDR2: SQVTM and ANQGSEA. This CDR3 comprises 11 residues. The CDR3 DNA sequence: TGCACCGCTAGGGCCGACAGTGAGCAGTTCTTC. Protein product: CTARADSEQFF.

The V and J genes are TRBV5-8 and TRBJ1-3; D unclear. Trimming pared 1 base from V and 0 bases from J, leaving 8 bases between. Germline V CDR1 and CDR2: SGHTS, YDEGEE. The CDR3 extends over 15 amino acids. The DNA of the CDR3 is TGTGCCAGCAGCTTGCGACTCACCTCTGGAAACACCATATATTTT. Translating it yields CASSLRLTSGNTIYF. The complete variable domain, with remaining parts taken from reference TRBV5-8 and TRBJ1-3, reads EAGVTQSPTHLIKTRGQQATLRCSPISGHTSVYWYQQALGLGLQFLLWYDEGEERNRGNFPPRFSGRQFPNYSSELNVNALELEDSALYLCASSLRLTSGNTIYFGEGSWLTVV.

This clone was observed once. The genes are TRBV5-6 and TRBJ2-7; the D gene is possibly TRBD1 (5 bases). CDR3 size: 14 residues. V dropped 2 bases and J dropped 2 bases, with 11 bases sitting between them. Germline V gives CDR1 SGHDT, CDR2 YYEEEE. CDR3 region: CASSFSGSPYEQYF. CDR3 sequence (DNA): TGTGCCAGCAGCTTCTCAGGGTCCCCCTACGAGCAGTACTTC.

The chain couples TRBV19 to TRBJ2-7; 8 bases agree with TRBD1. This CDR3 region has 15 residues. Losses at the gene ends were 2 bases for V and 3 bases for J; bases not matched to a gene: 6. Germline assignment: CDR1 LNHDA and CDR2 SQIVND (reference sequence). CDR3 region: CASSISGTGIYEQYF. The CDR3 DNA reads TGTGCCAGTAGTATATCGGGGACAGGAATCTACGAGCAGTACTTC.

The chain uses TRBV12-5 and TRBJ2-2, with D possibly matching TRBD1 (6 bases). The V end lost 1 base, the J end lost 6 bases, and 9 bases lay between the germline ends. The germline CDR1 and CDR2 sequences are LGHNT and FRNRAP. The CDR3 has 14 amino acids. CDR3 DNA: TGTGCTAGTGGTTTGGACAGGGTTGCCGGGGAGCTGTTTTTT. It yields the protein CASGLDRVAGELFF.

The chain employs TRBV3-1 (or the pseudogene TRBV3-2) and TRBJ2-1; TRBD2 agrees at 8 bases. The CDR3 is 17 residues long. J lost 0 bases, V lost 1 base, and 5 bases had no gene match. Looked up from germline, CDR1 is LGHDT and CDR2 is YNNKEL (reference sequence). This CDR3 is CASSQVASGFSYNEQFF. The CDR3 DNA sequence: TGTGCCAGCAGCCAAGTGGCTAGCGGGTTCTCCTACAATGAGCAGTTCTTC.

This clone appeared once. The chain links TRBV6-5 to TRBJ1-6, with 8 nucleotides matching TRBD1. The V gene's germline CDR1 is MNHEY and CDR2 SVGAGI. The CDR3 has 15 amino acids. Unmatched junction bases numbered 6, after V lost 4 bases and J lost 7 bases. The CDR3, as DNA: TGTGCCAGCAGTTTCTCTTACAGGGGGAATTCACCCCTCCACTTT. Residues: CASSFSYRGNSPLHF.

Comment on this clone: Other nucleotide sequences from this sample produce the same CDR3. V gene TRBV4-1 combines with J gene TRBJ1-4; 7 bases fit TRBD1. Germline lookup yields CDR1 MGHRA and CDR2 YSYEKL. The J segment lost 5 bases and the V segment lost 1 base, leaving 1 base of the junction unmatched. The CDR3 is made up of 14 amino acids. The CDR3 protein is CASSQGTGNEKLFF. The CDR3 DNA sequence: TGCGCCAGCAGCCAAGGGACAGGCAATGAAAAACTGTTTTTT.